Shown below are 27 T cell receptor beta chains from a single sample sequenced in a study of T cells in Graves' hyperthyroidism and ophthalmopathy. RNA transcripts served as the template for amplifying TCR beta CDR3 regions. HTBI primers drove first-round RT-PCR of the TCR CDR3. Using its own MiXCR run on the multiplex PCR reads, TCRdb lists one record per CDR3 protein. Of 460,000 or so distinct CDR3 sequences listed, 13% to 15% are singletons. The specimen was blood. The source is a young woman with Graves' hyperthyroidism.

This clonotype has ten or more counts. The chain recombines TRBV10-3 with TRBJ2-7; 9 bases are a match to TRBD1. With 2 bases clipped from V and 6 bases from J, the junction kept 8 bases outside the gene matches. This CDR3 has 15 residues. CDR1 is ENHRY and CDR2 is SYGVKD in the germline V gene. The DNA of the CDR3 is TGTGCCATCAGTGAGATGGAACAGGGGGCTTCCGAGCAGTACGTC. Translation: CAISEMEQGASEQYV.

This clonotype was picked up many times. CDR3: CSVEAGQGNYGYTF. CDR3 bases: TGCAGCGTTGAAGCAGGACAGGGAAACTATGGCTACACCTTC. The chain combines TRBV29-1 with TRBJ1-2; TRBD1 matches at 8 bases. Germline CDR1 reads SQVTM; CDR2 reads ANQGSEA. V shed 1 base and J 2 bases; nucleotides not matched to a gene: 3. CDR3 length equals 14 residues.

V is TRBV5-1 and J is TRBJ2-5; D is possibly TRBD1 (6 bases). Germline V gene lookup returns CDR1 SGHRS and CDR2 YFSETQ. The CDR3 contains 17 residues. V was pared by 0 bases and J by 2 bases, with 17 bases between. DNA for the CDR3: TGCGCCAGCAGCTTGGAGTCCCGACAGGTACTACAAGAGACCCAGTACTTC. Translating it yields CASSLESRQVLQETQYF. The full variable domain, in which reference TRBV5-1 and TRBJ2-5 provide the parts outside the CDR3, is KAGVTQTPRYLIKTRGQQVTLSCSPISGHRSVSWYQQTPGQGLQFLFEYFSETQRNKGNFPGRFSGRQFSNSRSEMNVSTLELGDSALYLCASSLESRQVLQETQYFGPGTRLLVL.

The rearrangement joins TRBV24-1 to TRBJ2-7, with 7 bases aligning to TRBD2. The CDR3 covers 14 residues. Germline V gene data show CDR1 as KGHDR and CDR2 as SFDVKD. V gave up 7 bases and J gave up 5 bases; unmatched junction bases: 10. The DNA of the CDR3 is TGTGCCACCAGCGGCGGGAGATGTCCCCACGAGCAGTACTTC. Protein: CATSGGRCPHEQYF.

With respect to this clonotype: A much larger clonotype is one base distant, so this may be a read error. The chain combines TRBV3-1 with TRBJ2-3, with TRBD2 as a possible D gene (6 bases). This CDR3 has 16 residues. Germline assignment: CDR1 LGHDT and CDR2 YNNKEL (reference sequence). Deletions cut 7 bases from V and 2 bases from J, with 19 bases between. The CDR3 sequence: CASIPRRTTNTDTQYF. The CDR3 nucleotides are TGTGCCAGCATCCCCCGCCGGACTACCAACACAGATACGCAGTATTTT.

This clonotype was found a few times. The chain couples TRBV7-9 to TRBJ1-3; tentative D call: TRBD1 (5 bases). The CDR3 is 16 amino acids. Germline values: CDR1 SEHNR, CDR2 FQNEAQ (reference sequence). V lost 5 bases to trimming and J lost 0 bases, with 14 bases between them. Here the CDR3 reads CASSASGTSSGNTIYF. The CDR3 DNA reads as TGTGCCAGCAGCGCTTCCGGGACCAGCTCTGGAAACACCATATATTTT.

This clonotype was seen ten or more times. The chain is built from TRBV29-1 and TRBJ2-1, with TRBD2 matching over 13 bases. Germline loops: CDR1 SQVTM, CDR2 ANQGSEA. V lost 7 bases and J lost 4; bases outside the gene matches: 4. This CDR3 has 14 amino acids. CDR3 sequence: CSGTSGSPYNEQFF. The CDR3, as DNA: TGCAGCGGGACTAGCGGGAGCCCTTACAATGAGCAGTTCTTC.

This clonotype has ten or more counts. CDR3 in amino acids: CASGLATRIEAFF. The CDR3 DNA reads TGTGCTAGTGGGTTAGCCACACGGATTGAAGCTTTCTTT. This sequence joins TRBV12-5 and TRBJ1-1; D unclear. CDR1 and CDR2 (germline): LGHNT, FRNRAP. This CDR3 has 13 amino acids. The V and J ends lost 6 bases and 7 bases respectively, with 15 bases between them.

This clonotype was seen a handful of times. V is TRBV3-1 and J is TRBJ1-5; D unclear. The germline V gene has CDR1 LGHDT and CDR2 YNNKEL (reference sequence). There are 17 residues in the CDR3. V lost 4 bases to trimming and J lost 3 bases, with 19 bases between them. CDR3 coding DNA: TGTGCCAGCAGCCCACTGGCGGCAATTGGGCACAATCAGCCCCAGCATTTT. Its translation is CASSPLAAIGHNQPQHF.

There are many counts of this clonotype. The V call is TRBV7-9, the J call TRBJ2-1; 8 nucleotides match TRBD2. This CDR3 has 16 residues. The germline V gene has CDR1 SEHNR and CDR2 FQNEAQ (reference sequence). V shed 0 bases, J shed 9 bases, and the junction held 10 bases outside the gene matches. This chain's CDR3 is CASSLAGIAGLGEQFF. CDR3 in DNA: TGTGCCAGCAGCTTAGCGGGAATAGCGGGGCTCGGTGAGCAGTTCTTC.

The sample holds many counts of this clonotype. The chain carries TRBV5-6 and TRBJ2-7; no clear D. Trimming removed 3 bases from V and 1 base from J, with 5 bases in between. The CDR3 runs to 12 residues. The germline V gene has CDR1 SGHDT and CDR2 YYEEEE. This CDR3 reads CASSSGSYEQYV. CDR3 in DNA: TGTGCCAGCAGCTCGGGTTCCTACGAGCAGTACGTC.

Many counts were recorded for this clonotype. The chain links TRBV10-3 to TRBJ2-7, with 7 bases identical to TRBD1. The ends lost 4 bases at V and 2 bases at J; junction bases unmatched: 2. The CDR3 totals 13 residues. The V gene's germline CDR1 is ENHRY and CDR2 SYGVKD. CDR3 residues: CAISGGTAYEQYV. The CDR3 DNA sequence: TGTGCCATCAGTGGAGGGACAGCCTACGAGCAGTACGTC.

This chain uses TRBV19 with TRBJ2-1, with a possible D match to TRBD2 (6 bases). Germline V gene lookup returns CDR1 LNHDA and CDR2 SQIVND (reference sequence). Trimming pared 6 bases from V and 9 bases from J, leaving 15 bases between. The CDR3 loop spans 13 amino acids. CDR3 nucleotide sequence: TGTGCCAGTAGCGGGAGTATTGATGGTGAGCAGTTCTTC. This codes for CASSGSIDGEQFF.

This clonotype was detected many times. The chain joins TRBV20-1 to TRBJ2-5, with TRBD2 as a possible D gene (6 bases). CDR1 is DFQATT, CDR2 SNEGSKA, per germline (reference sequence). The length of the CDR3 is 11 residues. Trimming stripped 6 bases from V and 5 bases from J, with 10 bases between. In DNA form, the CDR3 reads TGCAGTGCCGAAAGCGGGGAGACCCAGTACTTC. This encodes CSAESGETQYF.

In this sample, this clonotype turned up a few times. This sequence joins TRBV9 and TRBJ1-2; TRBD1 might be the D (5 bases). V lost 0 bases to trimming and J lost 6 bases, with 9 bases between them. The CDR3 consists of 13 residues. Per the germline V gene, CDR1 is SGDLS and CDR2 is YYNGEE. CDR3 sequence (DNA): TGTGCCAGCAGCGTAGGGGACGGGGATGGCTACACCTTC. Amino acids: CASSVGDGDGYTF.

This clonotype was recorded at least ten times. The V call is TRBV30, the J call TRBJ1-3; maybe TRBD1 (5 bases). Trimming removed 1 base from V and 0 bases from J, with 7 bases in between. CDR1 and CDR2 from the germline V gene are GTSNPN and SVGIG (reference sequence). There are 14 residues in the CDR3. As DNA, the CDR3 is TGTGCCTGGAGTGGGACACCCTCTGGAAACACCATATATTTT. Its protein is CAWSGTPSGNTIYF. The full variable domain, rest sourced from reference TRBV30 and TRBJ1-3, is SQTIHQWPATLVQPVGSPLSLECTVEGTSNPNLYWYRQAAGRGLQLLFYSVGIGQISSEVPQNLSASRPQDRQFILSSKKLLLSDSGFYLCAWSGTPSGNTIYFGEGSWLTVV.

Many counts were recorded for this clonotype. The chain recombines TRBV6-4 with TRBJ1-1; no definite D call. Between the trimmed V and J ends, which lost 5 bases and 5 bases, there was a span of 15 bases. This CDR3 comprises 14 residues. Germline lookup yields CDR1 MRHNA and CDR2 SNTAGT. This CDR3 is CASSPGDGRTEAFF. The CDR3 bases are TGTGCCAGCAGTCCGGGAGATGGACGAACTGAAGCTTTCTTT.

The sample holds many counts of this clonotype. The chain joins TRBV5-1 to TRBJ2-5; D is perhaps TRBD1 (5 bases). Looked up from germline, CDR1 is SGHRS and CDR2 is YFSETQ. V lost 3 bases, J lost 1 base, and 16 bases lay in between. The CDR3 extends over 16 amino acids. This CDR3 is CASSSRGGHPQETQYF. CDR3 DNA: TGCGCCAGCAGCTCGAGAGGTGGACATCCCCAAGAGACCCAGTACTTC.

This clonotype was detected ten times or more. The chain is built from TRBV12-3 or TRBV12-4 and TRBJ1-3, with D perhaps TRBD1 (6 bases). Trimming cost V 1 base and J 3 bases, with 10 bases left between them. There are 15 residues in the CDR3. As DNA, the CDR3 is TGTGCCAGCAGTTTAGGGGGGGCAGGTGGAAACACCATATATTTT. Translated, it gives CASSLGGAGGNTIYF.

There are many counts of this clonotype. The chain is built from TRBV29-1 and TRBJ2-1, with 12 bases aligning to TRBD2. CDR1 is SQVTM, CDR2 ANQGSEA, per germline. Germline trimming cut 7 bases from V and 5 bases from J; bases unmatched to any gene: 9. The length of the CDR3 is 15 residues. The CDR3 protein is CSARLAGAPHNEQFF. The DNA for the CDR3 is TGCAGCGCTAGACTAGCGGGAGCTCCGCACAATGAGCAGTTCTTC.

The sample holds many counts of this clonotype. The chain carries TRBV12-3 or TRBV12-4 and TRBJ2-2, with D tentatively TRBD2 (5 bases). Trimming took 5 bases from V and 4 from J, leaving 14 bases between them. The CDR3 has 15 amino acids. The DNA for the CDR3 is TGTGCCAGCAGTCCCCGTCCGGGGAGCACCGGGGAGCTGTTTTTT. Its protein is CASSPRPGSTGELFF.

This clonotype was detected many times. The chain carries TRBV6-1 and TRBJ2-7; D remains ambiguous. From germline, CDR1 is MNHNS and CDR2 SASEGT. Trimming cost V 7 bases and J 3 bases, with 10 bases left between them. The CDR3 spans 12 residues. CDR3 coding DNA: TGTGCCAGCACCCGAAACGGCTACGAGCAGTACGTC. Amino acids: CASTRNGYEQYV.

At least ten counts were recorded for this clonotype. This chain connects TRBV29-1 to TRBJ2-1, with TRBD1 matching over 8 bases. V lost 7 bases to trimming and J lost 5 bases; unmatched junction nucleotides: 4. CDR1 and CDR2 (germline): SQVTM, ANQGSEA. The CDR3 is 12 residues long. CDR3 protein: CSAGQGHNEQFF. The CDR3 nucleotides are TGCAGCGCCGGACAGGGCCACAATGAGCAGTTCTTC.

The sample holds a few counts of this clonotype. Written as DNA, the CDR3 is TGCAGTGCTGGGGGGACGCCCCTGGGGAATGAGCAGTTCTTC. Residues: CSAGGTPLGNEQFF. The chain carries TRBV20-1 and TRBJ2-1, with D perhaps matching TRBD2 (6 bases). This CDR3 has 14 residues. Germline V gene lookup returns CDR1 DFQATT and CDR2 SNEGSKA (reference sequence). Trimming took off 5 bases at V and 7 bases at J, with 18 bases between the two ends.

J is TRBJ2-7 and V is TRBV6-2 or TRBV6-3; TRBD2 matches at 11 bases. CDR1 and CDR2 from the germline V gene are MNHEY and SVGEGT. With V trimmed by 3 bases and J by 3 bases, 4 bases remained unmatched. This CDR3 contains 15 residues. The CDR3 DNA reads as TGTGCCAGCAGTTATACTAGCGGGAGAATCTACGAGCAGTACGTC. It specifies CASSYTSGRIYEQYV.

This chain uses TRBV30 with TRBJ1-3; D is perhaps TRBD1 (6 bases). With 1 base removed from V and 1 base from J, the gap between germline ends came to 14 bases. Per germline, CDR1 GTSNPN and CDR2 SVGIG (reference sequence). The CDR3 sequence is 16 residues long. CDR3 coding DNA: TGTGCCTGGAGTGCGGTAGGGGGTACGTCTGGAAACACCATATATTTT. This codes for CAWSAVGGTSGNTIYF. Together with reference TRBV30 and TRBJ1-3, the CDR3 gives the full variable domain: SQTIHQWPATLVQPVGSPLSLECTVEGTSNPNLYWYRQAAGRGLQLLFYSVGIGQISSEVPQNLSASRPQDRQFILSSKKLLLSDSGFYLCAWSAVGGTSGNTIYFGEGSWLTVV.

In this sample, this clonotype turned up a few times. The rearrangement uses TRBV7-9 and TRBJ2-7, with 7 bases aligning to TRBD1. This CDR3 comprises 14 residues. From germline, CDR1 is SEHNR and CDR2 FQNEAQ (reference sequence). With 3 bases clipped from V and 1 base from J, the junction kept 3 bases outside the gene matches. The DNA of the CDR3 is TGTGCCAGCAGCTTTACGGGACAGTCCTACGAGCAGTACTTC. Its protein product is CASSFTGQSYEQYF. Filled out from reference TRBV7-9 and TRBJ2-7, the complete variable domain reads DTGVSQNPRHKITKRGQNVTFRCDPISEHNRLYWYRQTLGQGPEFLTYFQNEAQLEKSRLLSDRFSAERPKGSFSTLEIQRTEQGDSAMYLCASSFTGQSYEQYFGPGTRLTVT.